This TCR beta chain is from a study of T cell responses to AZD1222 COVID-19 vaccine. General observations from the study: Targets within unmutated variant regions were reportedly found for nearly half of spike-specific TCRs. Females outnumbered males among donors, who were mostly white British; clonal diversity was possibly underestimated. The CD4 TCRs associated with vaccination extended across spike and predominated at 160-218 and 743-854.

This clone was seen once. Antigen unknown. Compared with germline, one end of the junction differs, possibly owing to a read error. Germline V CDR1 and CDR2: MNHEY, SVGAGI. CDR3 size: 15 residues. Produced via immunoSEQ multiplex PCR; TCRdb's table is partial and in-frame only. The sample contains fewer than 200,000 clones, around 94% of which appear only once. The chain links TRBV6-5 to TRBJ2-3; TRBD1 matches at 9 bases. This receptor was taken from an adult who received the MenACWY meningococcal vaccine as a control. The source material was peripheral blood, sampled 28 days after the second dose of the MenACWY control vaccine. CDR3 bases: TGTGCCAGCAGTAACTCCGGGACAGGGCGGGATACGCAGTATTTT. It codes for CASSNSGTGRDTQYF.